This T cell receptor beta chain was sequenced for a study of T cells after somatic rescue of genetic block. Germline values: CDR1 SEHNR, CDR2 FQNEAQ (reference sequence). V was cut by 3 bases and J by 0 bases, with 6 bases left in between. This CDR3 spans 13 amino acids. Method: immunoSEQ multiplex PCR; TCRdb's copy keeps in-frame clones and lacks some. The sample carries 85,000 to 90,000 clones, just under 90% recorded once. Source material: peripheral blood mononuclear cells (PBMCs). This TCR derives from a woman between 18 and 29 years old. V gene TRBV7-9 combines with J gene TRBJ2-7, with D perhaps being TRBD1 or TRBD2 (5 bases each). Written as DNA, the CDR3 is TGTGCCAGCAGCTTGGGGGTCTCCTACGAGCAGTACTTC. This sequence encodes CASSLGVSYEQYF.